A selection of T cell receptor beta chains follows, all from one sample in a study of T cell responses to AZD1222 COVID-19 vaccine. The assay was immunoSEQ multiplex PCR, and TCRdb's table has in-frame clones only and misses some. Here the sample spans around 110,000 clones, approximately 88% being singletons. The material was peripheral blood, obtained on day 0 of AZD1222 vaccination. Receptor source: an adult in good health. Both conserved end residues are part of each CDR3. The D gene is left open where the match is weak. The size field is filled for only some rows; it gives once, few, many or a size class.

v_call	j_call	d_call	clone_size	cdr3_nt	cdr3_aa
TRBV4-1	TRBJ2-1	NA	NA	TGCGCCAGCAGCCAACTCCCACTGGGATTGAGCTCCTACAATGAGCAGTTCTTC	CASSQLPLGLSSYNEQFF
TRBV14	TRBJ1-4	NA	NA	TGTGCCAGCAGCGCCGGGACACCGGGGAGTGAAAAACTGTTTTTT	CASSAGTPGSEKLFF
TRBV6-5	TRBJ1-1	NA	NA	TGTGCCAGCACCCCAACAGGGCGCACTGAAGCTTTCTTT	CASTPTGRTEAFF
TRBV5-1	TRBJ2-2	NA	NA	TGCGCCAGCAGCTTGGCCAGGCGGGGCGACACCGGGGAGCTGTTTTTT	CASSLARRGDTGELFF
TRBV12-3/TRBV12-4	TRBJ2-1	TRBD2	NA	TGTGCCAGCACCAAGACTAGCGCGGATGAGCAGTTCTTC	CASTKTSADEQFF
TRBV30	TRBJ2-1	TRBD2	NA	TGTGCCTGGAGTGTAGGGACTAGCGCATACAATGAGCAGTTCTTC	CAWSVGTSAYNEQFF
TRBV5-6	TRBJ1-2	TRBD1	once	TGTGCCAGCAGCTTGAGGGACAGGGGCTTCTATGGCTACACCTTC	CASSLRDRGFYGYTF
TRBV6-5	TRBJ2-7	NA	once	TGTGCCAGCAGTTACTATCGACGGACAGATTACGAGCAGTACTTC	CASSYYRRTDYEQYF
TRBV21-1	TRBJ1-5	NA	NA	TGTGCCAGCAGCAAAGGGAGGGACAGGGAGGAGCCCCAGCATTTT	CASSKGRDREEPQHF
TRBV28	TRBJ1-5	NA	NA	NA	CASSSGQGAQNQPQHF
TRBV18	TRBJ1-3	TRBD1	NA	TGTGCCAGCTCACCTATGGGACAGACGGGGCAGGACACCATATATTTT	CASSPMGQTGQDTIYF
TRBV19	TRBJ1-6	NA	NA	TGTGCCAGTAGTAAAAGGGTTGACTATAATTCACCCCTCCACTTT	CASSKRVDYNSPLHF
TRBV28	TRBJ1-5	TRBD1	NA	TGTGCCAGCAGTCCCAGTGGACAGGGGGATCAGCCCCAGCATTTT	CASSPSGQGDQPQHF
TRBV19	TRBJ1-5	NA	NA	TGTGCCAGTAGTCGGACAGTTAGCAATCAGCCCCAGCATTTT	CASSRTVSNQPQHF
TRBV7-2	TRBJ2-6	TRBD1	NA	TGTGCCAGCAGCCAGGGACAGGGATTACGCGCTGGGGCCAACGTCCTGACTTTC	CASSQGQGLRAGANVLTF
TRBV6-5	TRBJ2-7	NA	NA	TGTGCCAGCAGGAAGGGTCAGGACGAGCAGTACTTC	CASRKGQDEQYF
TRBV18	TRBJ1-6	TRBD1	NA	TGTGCCAGCTCATCGGGACAGGGGTATTCACCCCTCCACTTT	CASSSGQGYSPLHF
TRBV5-1	TRBJ1-1	NA	NA	TGCGCCAGCAGCTTGGCTTCCTCAGAAGCTTTCTTT	CASSLASSEAFF
TRBV28	TRBJ2-7	NA	NA	TGTGCCAGCAGTTTACGACGGAGAGGAGAATACGAGCAGTACTTC	CASSLRRRGEYEQYF
TRBV28	TRBJ2-7	NA	NA	TGTGCCAGCAGTTTAATGGGAAAGGGGGCCTACGAGCAGTACTTC	CASSLMGKGAYEQYF
TRBV27	TRBJ1-4	NA	NA	NA	CASRRAGTNEKLFF
TRBV2	TRBJ2-1	TRBD2	NA	TGTGCCAGCAGGGGCGGGAGGGCCGGTGAGCAGTTCTTC	CASRGGRAGEQFF
TRBV5-1	TRBJ2-1	NA	NA	TGCGCCAGCAGCCCGGGGGTTTACGGGCACGGTGATTCAGGCGTCTTC	CASSPGVYGHGDSGVF
TRBV7-2	TRBJ1-5	NA	once	TGTGCCAGCAGCTTAGCCTCGAGGGGTGGGAATCAGCCCCAGCATTTT	CASSLASRGGNQPQHF
TRBV4-1	TRBJ2-2	TRBD1	NA	TGCGCCAGCAGCCAGACAGGGGCTGGCACCGGGGAGCTGTTTTTT	CASSQTGAGTGELFF
TRBV24-1	TRBJ2-7	TRBD1	NA	TGTGCCACCAGTGAACCCGGGACAGGGCGATACGAGCAGTACTTC	CATSEPGTGRYEQYF
TRBV2	TRBJ1-1	TRBD1	NA	TGTGCCAGCAGCAAGGGGGGGACAGCTGCTTTCTTT	CASSKGGTAAFF
TRBV6-5	TRBJ1-3	NA	once	TGTGCCAGCACCGGGACTGCTGGAAACACCATATATTTT	CASTGTAGNTIYF
TRBV4-2	TRBJ2-1	TRBD2	NA	TGTGCCAGCAGCCAACGTCCCATCGCGGGAGAATCCAATGAGCAGTTCTTC	CASSQRPIAGESNEQFF
TRBV28	TRBJ1-4	NA	many	TGTGCCAGCAGGCCGGGACATGGGAATGAAAAACTGTTTTTT	CASRPGHGNEKLFF